This TCR beta chain was captured in a study of cytomegalovirus exposure and HLA in healthy donors (dated by TCRdb to the late 2010s). Notes on the research overall: In an earlier analysis of 450 to 750 of the donors, 276 Gb of sequence data and 90 million to 120 million unique TCR beta sequences from 180 million or so T cells were reported. An early release covering just under 650 HLA-typed donors comprised 250 to 350 gigabases of sequencing data and 85 million or so unique TCR sequences. The genetic ancestry cluster associated with self-reported Caucasian donors included around 76% of the roughly 400 genotyped donors. The study aimed to test whether cataloging public T cell receptors could reveal signatures of past pathogen exposure. The study profiled the T cell repertoires of some 610 subjects by immunosequencing and related them to cytomegalovirus serostatus. Besides the first cohort of 500 to 700 subjects, a separate validation cohort made up of roughly 130 different subjects was used. To predict cytomegalovirus infection status, the study brought together high-throughput TCR immunosequencing, statistical association of individual TCRs with disease status, and machine learning. A later analysis re-examined previously published TCR beta repertoires from more than 650 donors and added high-resolution HLA genotyping to investigate patterns of TCR occurrence. Rather than using new phenotypic data, the later analysis identified candidate immune exposures from TCR beta sequences and from how often those sequences occurred across donors. To decide whether each TCR beta V gene segment behaved as functional or pseudogenic, an earlier analysis of some 580 of the donors relied on high-throughput TCR beta sequencing. Donor age, sex, ethnicity and CMV serostatus were compiled alongside the repertoire data. Genome-wide SNP genotypes for about 65% of the 666 donors were used in a later genetic analysis, which treated that subset as a discovery cohort. All discovery cohort repertoires had been generated using a single sequencing platform. Both class I and class II loci were covered by HLA typing, at four-digit resolution. Typing coverage varied by locus: about 620-630 donors for A, B, C, DRB1 and DQB1; approximately 520 for DQA1; 606 for DPA1; approximately 490 for DPB1. Because of strong linkage in the cohort, a handful of DR-DQ haplotypes were treated as single units for association and clustering. Among about 400 genotyped donors of the cohort, an average of approximately 200,000 unique TCR beta nucleotide sequences was sequenced per donor, of which about 19% were non-productive.

In total, roughly 670 healthy bone marrow donors made up the cohort. At the time of sampling, every cohort member was nominally healthy, though immune exposures that went unrecorded were likely present. The donor was CMV seropositive and belonged to the group of about 290 seropositive cohort members. A peripheral blood sample was provided by each donor, and peripheral blood mononuclear cells were used for TCR beta sequencing. The Qiagen DNeasy Blood Extraction Kit was used to extract genomic DNA from the blood cell samples. Concerning this clone itself: The clone's antigen remains unknown. There are no base qualities to consult, and no much larger clone falls within one base.

The paper as a whole reports these results and caveats: Because HLA typing was unavailable for some donors at each locus, only the typed subset was used in association tests. In the study, some 160 TCR beta chains were listed as associated with cytomegalovirus. Most TCR sequences were seen in very few donors, while some public TCRs were found in many individuals. According to the authors, the approach could potentially be generalized to other disease states and immunological phenotypes. In a later analysis, several top co-occurrence clusters were reported to appear linked to parvovirus B19, influenza, CMV and Epstein-Barr virus. Assigning TCR associations to individual alleles was difficult when HLA alleles, especially DR and DQ, strongly co-occurred. Sequencing depth was assumed to be roughly uniform across donors in the presence/absence analyses, though that assumption may not hold. In a later genetic analysis, a missense DCLRE1C variant was associated with V-gene and J-gene trimming of TCR beta chains, and the association was replicated in an independent cohort. In a later analysis, TCR association rates were found to vary across HLA loci, with the most associated TCRs seen for DRB1 alleles and the fewest for HLA-C alleles. Correlated functional status among segregating V segments might be attributable to linkage disequilibrium, but an unknown experimental factor could not be ruled out. A later analysis found that HLA-associated TCR beta chains were more clonally expanded and had lower generation probabilities than equally common non-associated chains. The classifier was reported to diagnose cytomegalovirus status with high specificity and sensitivity in both the original cohort and the validation cohort. A cluster of highly shared sequence variants was judged likely to be a technical artifact of the sequencing pipeline. A later analysis found that most CMV-associated TCR beta chains appeared HLA-restricted, with HLA associations seemingly driven largely by CMV exposure. A later analysis associated around 16,000 TCR beta sequences with specific HLA alleles at a false discovery rate of 0.05. For the cohort, immune exposure information was limited to CMV serostatus. An earlier analysis of several hundred of the donors showed that most TCR beta V segments appeared in productive rearrangements either about 87% or about 30% of the time, which broadly matched IMGT annotations. A further reported finding was that TCR beta sequences accurately predicted the HLA-A and HLA-B alleles for most subjects in the first cohort. The 87-base-pair reads could not distinguish some IMGT-functional V segments, including TRBV6-2 and TRBV6-3, so those segments were excluded. The cohort was sequenced for TCR beta chains only, and without alpha or paired-chain data the features that could be detected were limited. According to a later genetic analysis, donors in an Asian-associated ancestry cluster had fewer N-insertions in productive TCRs than the roughly 670-donor mean. In vitro tests confirmed that three of the cytomegalovirus-associated TCR beta chains recognize cytomegalovirus antigens. Because counts were too low, around 18 rarely observed V segments, including chromosome 9 orphons, were left out of the earlier analysis of 500 to 750 of the donors.

Libraries were prepared through the immunoSEQ multiplex PCR assay. The multiplex PCR relied on a mix of 60 forward primers for TCR Vbeta segments and 13 reverse primers for TCR Jbeta segments. Amplification of the CDR3 region of rearranged TCR beta genes was performed with a multiplex PCR assay on genomic DNA. The amplified TCR beta libraries were sequenced on the Illumina HiSeq System as 87-base-pair reads. Concerning the study's data processing: Across the 670 or so repertoires, a later analysis counted some 80 million unique TCR beta chains, roughly 11 million of which were shared by at least two donors. A nearest-neighbor algorithm error-corrected the raw reads and collapsed the reads into unique sequences, merging closely related sequences to remove PCR and sequencing errors. V, D and J gene segments were assigned by aligning CDR3 sequences to IMGT reference sequences. For a sequence to be retained, a match of at least six nucleotides was required to both a V gene segment and a J gene segment. Rearrangements were classified as productive when the CDR3 lacked stop codons and remained in frame with V and J, and all other rearrangements were classified as non-productive. Following IMGT convention, CDR3 was defined as the stretch from the second conserved V-encoded cysteine to the conserved J-encoded phenylalanine. The earlier analysis of some 540 of the donors excluded any sequence lacking an unambiguous match to a single V gene segment. An earlier analysis of about 590 of the donors classified V segments as functional when productive rearrangements were above 56.7% and as segregating when the standard deviation between donors was above 5%. To diagnose cytomegalovirus status from the catalog of TCR beta chain sequences, a statistical classification framework was built. In a later analysis, V and J genes were assigned by comparing TCR nucleotide sequences against IMGT/GENE-DB human TR gene sequences. A later analysis assigned CDR3 sequences and most-parsimonious VDJ recombination scenarios with the TCRdist pipeline. In a later analysis, each TCR beta chain was defined by its CDR3 amino acid sequence together with its V-gene family, and reads lacking a unique V-gene family were excluded. In a later analysis, 500 to 700 highly shared, low-generation-probability nucleotide sequences were removed to address suspected cross-contamination and a sequencing artifact. In a later analysis, a clonal expansion index for each public chain was calculated from normalized within-repertoire ranks of inferred template counts. A later analysis computed generation probabilities with a VDJ recombination model fitted to out-of-frame rearrangements, and checked the results against IGoR. In a later analysis, hypergeometric tests were used to score TCR-TCR, TCR-HLA and TCR-CMV co-occurrence, with a repertoire-size bias correction applied to TCR pairs. False discovery rates were estimated in a later analysis by permuting HLA or CMV assignments 20 times. A later analysis grouped co-occurring TCRs with DBSCAN, adding TCRdist sequence similarity when clustering within HLA-allele-positive subsets. Repertoires with fewer than 30,000 or more than 120,000 public chains were left out of co-occurrence clustering, as were five repertoires with anomalous nucleotide sharing. TCRdb took this table from immuneACCESS and kept in-frame rearrangements with V and J called. Such tables lack part of the clones; where checked against another copy, unresolved V genes explain under half of the gap, and the rest is unexplained. V and J calls and clone size are given by that table; D and trimming were obtained from the DNA. Across this sample there are some 120,000 clones, with 55% to 65% seen only once. The top ten hold roughly 10% of the sample.

The germline V gene gives CDR1 as SGDLS and CDR2 as YYNGEE. Counted from cysteine to phenylalanine, this CDR3 has 16 amino acids. Only CDR3 DNA remains: 48 bases, in frame from the first base. Trimming removed 0 bases from V and 2 bases from J; the gene matches leave 7 bases unexplained. Material: PBMCs. The sequence is built from TRBV9 and TRBJ2-7, and 8 bases in between align with TRBD1. This receptor was identified in a middle-aged woman in good health and CMV-seropositive. CDR3 protein: CASSVAGQANTYEQYF. The DNA reads as follows: TGTGCCAGCAGCGTAGCGGGACAGGCGAACACCTACGAGCAGTACTTC.